This T cell receptor beta chain was sequenced during a study of blood T cell repertoires in COVID-19. The CDR3 has 13 residues. Trimming shortened V by 0 bases and J by 7 bases, and 10 bases separated the two germline ends. Germline values: CDR1 LGHNA, CDR2 YNFKEQ. Clones were read by immunoSEQ multiplex PCR, and TCRdb kept only the in-frame ones, dropping some. Among about 40,000 clones listed, under 90% were seen once. The TCR originated in a human donor in a cohort sampled during active COVID-19. The sample was peripheral blood. This rearrangement joins TRBV4-2 to TRBJ2-7; D gene ambiguous. The DNA of the CDR3 is TGTGCCAGCAGCCAAGATCCGGAGAGGGAGCAGTACTTC. It yields the protein CASSQDPEREQYF.